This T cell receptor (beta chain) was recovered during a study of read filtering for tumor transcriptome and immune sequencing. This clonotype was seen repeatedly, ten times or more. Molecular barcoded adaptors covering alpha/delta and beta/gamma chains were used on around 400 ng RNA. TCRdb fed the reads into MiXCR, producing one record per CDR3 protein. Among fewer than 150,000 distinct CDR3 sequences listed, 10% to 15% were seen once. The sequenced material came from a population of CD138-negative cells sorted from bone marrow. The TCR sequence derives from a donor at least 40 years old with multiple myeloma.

The DNA for the CDR3 is TGCAGTGCTAGAGGCGGGGGCCGCGACCTGGGAGAGACCCAGTACTTC. Amino acid sequence: CSARGGGRDLGETQYF. The V call is TRBV20-1, the J call TRBJ2-5, with D tentatively TRBD2 (7 bases). This CDR3 has 16 amino acids. Germline loops: CDR1 DFQATT, CDR2 SNEGSKA (reference sequence). V gave up 1 base and J gave up 4 bases, with 19 bases separating them.